The rows below give T cell receptor beta chains drawn from one sample of a study of cytomegalovirus exposure and HLA in healthy donors. Libraries were prepared by immunoSEQ multiplex PCR; TCRdb keeps only in-frame clonotypes and omits some of them. The repertoire holds 150,000 to 200,000 clones, with about 80% as singletons. Material: PBMCs. The receptors were sampled from a woman between 25 and 40 years old in good health and CMV-seropositive. CDR3s leave out the opening cysteine and the closing phenylalanine or tryptophan. Fields, in order: CDR3 protein, J gene, V gene.

cdr3_aa: ASSRGLQTSYEQY
j_call: TRBJ2-7
v_call: TRBV7-2

cdr3_aa: ASSYRTGSGELF
j_call: TRBJ2-2
v_call: TRBV6-5

cdr3_aa: ASSLALRGRTETQY
j_call: TRBJ2-5
v_call: TRBV7-9

cdr3_aa: SVGGETQY
j_call: TRBJ2-5
v_call: TRBV29-1

cdr3_aa: ASSGGQGDEKLF
j_call: TRBJ1-4
v_call: TRBV2

cdr3_aa: ASSYGLHTRYGYT
j_call: TRBJ1-2
v_call: TRBV6-5

cdr3_aa: ASSFFGTARYNEQF
j_call: TRBJ2-1
v_call: TRBV7-2

cdr3_aa: ASSEGTSNSPLH
j_call: TRBJ1-6
v_call: TRBV14

cdr3_aa: ASAGNTEAF
j_call: TRBJ1-1
v_call: TRBV6-1

cdr3_aa: ASSLWGVRGDSYEQY
j_call: TRBJ2-7
v_call: TRBV5-1

cdr3_aa: ASKGDLLIMNTEAF
j_call: TRBJ1-1
v_call: TRBV2

cdr3_aa: ASSPSVGDFGGYT
j_call: TRBJ1-2
v_call: TRBV4-3

cdr3_aa: ASSLADTEAF
j_call: TRBJ1-1
v_call: TRBV5-1

cdr3_aa: ASSLDSGELF
j_call: TRBJ2-2
v_call: TRBV5-1

cdr3_aa: AGGYWDRENTEAF
j_call: TRBJ1-1
v_call: TRBV6-5

cdr3_aa: SVVESDQETQY
j_call: TRBJ2-5
v_call: TRBV29-1

cdr3_aa: ASSLPGQGHYEQY
j_call: TRBJ2-7
v_call: TRBV11-2

cdr3_aa: ASSQDRPPPDTQY
j_call: TRBJ2-3
v_call: TRBV4-1

cdr3_aa: ATGSIRSTEAF
j_call: TRBJ1-1
v_call: TRBV15

cdr3_aa: ASSRPGTSGGTRYQETQY
j_call: TRBJ2-5
v_call: TRBV2

cdr3_aa: AWLRFSSGDRGSYEQY
j_call: TRBJ2-7
v_call: TRBV30

cdr3_aa: ASSELGPAYEQY
j_call: TRBJ2-7
v_call: TRBV5-4

cdr3_aa: ASSSRDFGNEKLF
j_call: TRBJ1-4
v_call: TRBV7-8

cdr3_aa: ASSLMWTGNYGYT
j_call: TRBJ1-2
v_call: TRBV5-6

cdr3_aa: ASRRQGAYSPLH
j_call: TRBJ1-6
v_call: TRBV6-5

cdr3_aa: ASSRRAGELF
j_call: TRBJ2-2
v_call: TRBV7-2

cdr3_aa: SVEVGAGQPQH
j_call: TRBJ1-5
v_call: TRBV29-1

cdr3_aa: ASDGQSSLTDTQY
j_call: TRBJ2-3
v_call: TRBV28

cdr3_aa: ASNPGGGFYEQY
j_call: TRBJ2-7
v_call: TRBV27

cdr3_aa: ASSVLARLF
j_call: TRBJ1-4
v_call: TRBV25-1

cdr3_aa: ASGLVVLTTYEQY
j_call: TRBJ2-7
v_call: TRBV12-5

cdr3_aa: SVRTGRQETQY
j_call: TRBJ2-5
v_call: TRBV29-1

cdr3_aa: ASSPEDRGGT
j_call: TRBJ1-2
v_call: TRBV7-9

cdr3_aa: ASSVTGTGVAGELF
j_call: TRBJ2-2
v_call: TRBV9

cdr3_aa: ASSLILTGELF
j_call: TRBJ2-2
v_call: TRBV7-6

cdr3_aa: ASSLMAGVNTGELF
j_call: TRBJ2-2
v_call: TRBV5-6

cdr3_aa: ASFPFMAALKDTQY
j_call: TRBJ2-3
v_call: TRBV28

cdr3_aa: ASSLAGNYEQY
j_call: TRBJ2-7
v_call: TRBV5-1

cdr3_aa: ASSLAIQY
j_call: TRBJ2-4
v_call: TRBV6-1

cdr3_aa: ASSSQTGGFSPLH
j_call: TRBJ1-6
v_call: TRBV28

cdr3_aa: AVEDSRNYGYT
j_call: TRBJ1-2
v_call: TRBV28

cdr3_aa: ASSFLGGNTEAF
j_call: TRBJ1-1
v_call: TRBV5-1